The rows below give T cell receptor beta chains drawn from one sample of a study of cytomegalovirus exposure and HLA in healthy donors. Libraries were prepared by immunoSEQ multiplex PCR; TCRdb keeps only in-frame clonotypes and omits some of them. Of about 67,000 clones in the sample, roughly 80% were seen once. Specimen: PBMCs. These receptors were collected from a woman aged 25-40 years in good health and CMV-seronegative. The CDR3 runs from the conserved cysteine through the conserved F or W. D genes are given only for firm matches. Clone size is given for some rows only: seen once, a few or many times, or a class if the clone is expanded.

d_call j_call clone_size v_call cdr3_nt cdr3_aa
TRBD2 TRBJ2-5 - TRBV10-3 TGTGCCATCAGTGACCCGACTAGCTCTGGAGAGACCCAGTACTTC CAISDPTSSGETQYF
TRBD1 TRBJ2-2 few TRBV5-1 TGCGCCAGCAGCTTTTTTGGGGGACAGGCCAACACCGGGGAGCTGTTTTTT CASSFFGGQANTGELFF
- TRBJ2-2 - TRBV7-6 TGTGCCAGCAGCCAGAGGACAGAAAACACCGGGGAGCTGTTTTTT CASSQRTENTGELFF
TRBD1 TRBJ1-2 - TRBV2 TGTGCCAGCGGCCGACGGACAGGGCAGGCCTATGGCTACACCTTC CASGRRTGQAYGYTF
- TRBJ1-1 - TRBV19 TGTGCCAGTAGTATAGGACAGGTTCTGTTAACCACTGAAGCTTTCTTT CASSIGQVLLTTEAFF
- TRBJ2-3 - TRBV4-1 TGCGCCAGCAGCCGAGTAGCGTGGTTGGGCACAGATACGCAGTATTTT CASSRVAWLGTDTQYF
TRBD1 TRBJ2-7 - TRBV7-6 TGTGCCAGCAGCTTACCCCGACAGGGGGGGAAAAGCCACGAGCAGTACTTC CASSLPRQGGKSHEQYF
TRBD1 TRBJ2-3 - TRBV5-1 TGCGCCAGCAGCAACTGGGACAGGGTAGCCACAGATACGCAGTATTTT CASSNWDRVATDTQYF
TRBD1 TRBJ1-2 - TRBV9 TGTGCCAGCAGCGTAGCGGGACAGTGGGGCTATGGCTACACCTTC CASSVAGQWGYGYTF
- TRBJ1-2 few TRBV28 TGTGCCAGCAGTTTAGTATCCGGCGGGGGCTACACCTTC CASSLVSGGGYTF
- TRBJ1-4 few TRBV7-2 TGTGCCAGCAGCTTCGTGGGTGGAGGTGAAAAACTGTTTTTT CASSFVGGGEKLFF
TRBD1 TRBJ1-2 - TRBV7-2 TGTGCCAGCAGCTTAAAGGGAGGGGACAGGGCTTATGGCTACACCTTC CASSLKGGDRAYGYTF
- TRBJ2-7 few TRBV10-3 TGTGCCATCAGTGACAGGTCCCCTACCTACGAGCAGTACTTC CAISDRSPTYEQYF
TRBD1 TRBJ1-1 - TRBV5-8 TGTGCCAGCAGAGGGGGCCTTTCATACACTGAAGCTTTCTTT CASRGGLSYTEAFF
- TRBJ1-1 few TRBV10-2 TGCGCCAGCAGACCCGCAGACACTGAAGCTTTCTTT CASRPADTEAFF
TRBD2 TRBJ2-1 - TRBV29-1 TGCAGCGTTAGTACAATCTTTAGCGGGGGGCCCTACAATGAGCAGTTCTTC CSVSTIFSGGPYNEQFF
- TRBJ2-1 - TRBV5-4 TGTGCCAGCAGTTTGGCCGGGAATGAGCAGTTCTTC CASSLAGNEQFF
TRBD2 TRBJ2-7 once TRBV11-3 TGTGCCAGCAGCGTAGTAACTAGCGGGGGCCACCTCAGACCCGATTACGAGCAGTACTTC CASSVVTSGGHLRPDYEQYF
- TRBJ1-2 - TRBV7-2 TGTGCCAGCAGCTTAGACCGCCAGATCTATGGCTACACCTTC CASSLDRQIYGYTF
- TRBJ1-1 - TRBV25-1 TGTGCCAGCAGCGGGACACTCGGTCAGGGTGAAGCTTTCTTT CASSGTLGQGEAFF
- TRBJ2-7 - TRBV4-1 TGCGCCAGCAGCCCCCGGGAGACTATCTTCTACGAGCAGTACTTC CASSPRETIFYEQYF
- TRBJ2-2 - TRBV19 TGTGCCAGTAGTATAGCGGCTAGCCCCACCGGGGAGCTGTTTTTT CASSIAASPTGELFF
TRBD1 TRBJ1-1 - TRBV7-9 TGTGCCAGCAGCCTGTATCCCGGGACAGGATTCCTGAAAGCTTTCTTT CASSLYPGTGFLKAFF
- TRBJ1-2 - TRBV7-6 TGTGCCAGCAGCTCCTACAGGGACCATGGCTACACCTTC CASSSYRDHGYTF
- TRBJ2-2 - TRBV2 TGTGCCAGCACCCTCGTCAGGAACACCGGGGAGCTGTTTTTT CASTLVRNTGELFF
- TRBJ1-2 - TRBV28 TGTGCCAGCAGCCCCCCGCGGGGGATGAGCTATGGCTACACCTTC CASSPPRGMSYGYTF
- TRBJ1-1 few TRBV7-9 TGTGCCAGCAGCTTAGGGGGGGACCTGAACACTGAAGCTTTCTTT CASSLGGDLNTEAFF
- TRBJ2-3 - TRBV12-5 TGTGCTAGTGGTTTGGGGGAAAAGGGAGGCTCCGCAGATACGCAGTATTTT CASGLGEKGGSADTQYF
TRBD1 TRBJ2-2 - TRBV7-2 TGTGCCAGCAGCCGGAACAGGGGGCGCGACACCGGGGAGCTGTTTTTT CASSRNRGRDTGELFF
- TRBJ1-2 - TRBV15 TGTGCCACCAGCAGCAGGGGTAGATATGGCTACACCTTC CATSSRGRYGYTF
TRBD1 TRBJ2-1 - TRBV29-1 TGCAGCGTTGAGACGGACAGGCGGTTCTTC CSVETDRRFF
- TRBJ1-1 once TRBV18 TGTGCCAGCTCACCAAAGGTTGACAGAGTCACTGAAGCTTTCTTT CASSPKVDRVTEAFF
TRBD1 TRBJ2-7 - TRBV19 TGTGCCAGTAGTACGCGAAGGACAGGGTGGGAGTACGAGCAGTACTTC CASSTRRTGWEYEQYF
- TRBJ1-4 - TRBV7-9 TGTGCCAGCAGCTACCCGAACAGGGATGGTGAAAAACTGTTTTTT CASSYPNRDGEKLFF
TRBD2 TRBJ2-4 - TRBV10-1 TGCGCCAGCAGTGCCCTAGCGGGGGGCCTCAAAAACATTCAGTACTTC CASSALAGGLKNIQYF
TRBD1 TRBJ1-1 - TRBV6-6 TGTGCCAGCAGCCCCATGGGACAGGGGGCCGCTTTCTTT CASSPMGQGAAFF
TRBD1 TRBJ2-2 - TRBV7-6 TGTGCCAGCAGCTTGACCCTCACAGGGGCCGGGGAGCTGTTTTTT CASSLTLTGAGELFF
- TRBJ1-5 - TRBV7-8 TGTGCCAGCAGCTTATACGGGCGGGAGTATAGCAATCAGCCCCAGCATTTT CASSLYGREYSNQPQHF
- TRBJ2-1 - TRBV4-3 TGCGCCAGCAGCCAAAAGGGGCCGTCGAGCTCCTACAATGAGCAGTTCTTC CASSQKGPSSSYNEQFF
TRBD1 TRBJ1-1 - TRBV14 TGTGCCAGCAGCCATTTAACAGGGGGCACTGAAGCTTTCTTT CASSHLTGGTEAFF
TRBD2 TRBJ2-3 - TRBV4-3 TGCGCCAGCAGCCAGGATGAGACTAGCGGGGGGCCAGATACGCAGTATTTT CASSQDETSGGPDTQYF
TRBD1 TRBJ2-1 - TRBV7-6 TGTGCCAGCAGCCGAGCGACAGGGGATGAGCAGTTCTTC CASSRATGDEQFF
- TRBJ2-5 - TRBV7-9 TGTGCCAGCAGCCCGACAGAGGAGGAGACCCAGTACTTC CASSPTEEETQYF
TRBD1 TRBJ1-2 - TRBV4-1 TGCGCCAGCAGCCAAGCAGAGACAGGGTTCAACTATGGCTACACCTTC CASSQAETGFNYGYTF
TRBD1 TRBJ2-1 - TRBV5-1 TGCGCCAGCAGCTTGTGGACAGGGCACAATGAGCAGTTCTTC CASSLWTGHNEQFF
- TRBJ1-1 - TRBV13 TGTGCCAGCAGCCCCCGCGGGGAGAACACTGAAGCTTTCTTT CASSPRGENTEAFF
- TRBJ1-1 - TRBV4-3 TGCGCCAGCAGCCAAATGACAGGTATGAACACTGAAGCTTTCTTT CASSQMTGMNTEAFF
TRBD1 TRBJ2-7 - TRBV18 TGTGCCAGCTCGCTGACAGGGGGCAATGGCTACGAGCAGTACTTC CASSLTGGNGYEQYF
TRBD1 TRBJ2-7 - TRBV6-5 TGTGCCAGCAGAGAGGGACAGGGGTTCTACGAGCAGTACTTC CASREGQGFYEQYF
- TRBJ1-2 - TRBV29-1 TGCAGCGTTTCGCAGTCCGGGGGCTACACCTTC CSVSQSGGYTF
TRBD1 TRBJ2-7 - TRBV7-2 TGTGCCAGCAGCTCACGGACAGGCAACTCCTACGAGCAGTACTTC CASSSRTGNSYEQYF
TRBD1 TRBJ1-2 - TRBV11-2 TGTGCCAGCAGCCAGTCGACAGGGGCGCCTGGCTACACCTTC CASSQSTGAPGYTF
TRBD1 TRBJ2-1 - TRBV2 TGTGCCAGCAGGGCCCGACAGGGCACCTACAATGAGCAGTTCTTC CASRARQGTYNEQFF
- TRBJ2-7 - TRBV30 TGTGCCTGGAGTAAATCCAGGGAATCCATGTACGAGCAGTACTTC CAWSKSRESMYEQYF